Shown below are 15 T cell receptor beta chains from a single sample sequenced in a study of cytomegalovirus exposure and HLA in healthy donors. Primers for the PCR totalled 60 Vbeta and 13 Jbeta. Clones were sequenced by immunoSEQ multiplex PCR, and TCRdb holds only the in-frame ones, with some missing. The sample includes around 130,000 clones, roughly 84% of them seen just once. Sequencing input: PBMCs. Source of these receptors: a girl aged 2 to 10 in good health and CMV-seronegative.

The chain combines TRBV10-2 with TRBJ2-3; TRBD2 agrees at 8 bases. V gave up 6 bases and J gave up 2 bases; unmatched junction bases: 4. CDR1 is WSHSY and CDR2 is SAAADI in the germline V gene. This CDR3 is 14 amino acids long. The CDR3 reads CASRGTSVTDTQYF. The CDR3 DNA reads TGCGCCAGCAGAGGGACTAGTGTCACAGATACGCAGTATTTT.

The chain uses TRBV28 and TRBJ2-1; 10 bases fit TRBD2. Germline lookup yields CDR1 MDHEN and CDR2 SYDVKM. The CDR3 has 16 amino acids. After removal of 6 bases from V and 6 bases from J, the junction contained 11 bases not matched to a gene. In nucleotides, the CDR3 is TGTGCCAGCAGCGATCTCCTAGCGGGAGTCCGCAATGAGCAGTTCTTC. This encodes CASSDLLAGVRNEQFF.

The chain is built from TRBV9 and TRBJ1-1; D uncertain. This CDR3 spans 14 amino acids. Trimming took off 0 bases at V and 5 bases at J, with 11 bases between the two ends. Germline V gene sequence: CDR1 SGDLS, CDR2 YYNGEE. The CDR3 reads CASSVGPGGTEAFF. CDR3 DNA: TGTGCCAGCAGCGTAGGTCCCGGAGGTACTGAAGCTTTCTTT.

In its sample, this clone was seen once. The chain employs TRBV19 and TRBJ2-1; 8 bases match TRBD1. The CDR3 loop spans 15 amino acids. CDR1 and CDR2 (germline): LNHDA, SQIVND (reference sequence). The V gene end was trimmed by 0 bases and the J gene end by 6 bases; junction bases not matched to a gene: 4. CDR3 in amino acids: CASSIDTTGVNEQFF. CDR3 DNA sequence: TGTGCCAGTAGTATAGATACGACAGGGGTCAATGAGCAGTTCTTC.

The rearrangement joins TRBV19 to TRBJ2-1, with 13 bases aligning to TRBD2. The CDR3 length is 18 residues. J gave up 0 bases and V 7 bases, and 9 bases lay outside the gene matches. Germline V lookup: CDR1 LNHDA, CDR2 SQIVND (reference sequence). The CDR3 region is CASIGTSGMRSSYNEQFF. The CDR3, as DNA: TGTGCCAGTATAGGGACTAGCGGGATGAGGAGCTCCTACAATGAGCAGTTCTTC.

J is TRBJ2-3 and V is TRBV7-3; 10 positions agree with TRBD1. Per germline, CDR1 SGHTA and CDR2 FQGTGA. J lost 3 bases, V lost 2 bases, and 8 bases had no gene match. The CDR3 has 17 residues. For the CDR3, the DNA is TGTGCCAGCAGCTTAGTGGGGACAGGGGTTAGTACAGATACGCAGTATTTT. Its protein is CASSLVGTGVSTDTQYF.

This clone was counted once. The identical CDR3 is also encoded by other nucleotide sequences in the sample. The CDR3 DNA sequence: TGTGCCAGCAGTTCCGGGGGGGTGAACACTGAAGCTTTCTTT. It codes for CASSSGGVNTEAFF. The chain has TRBV28 and TRBJ1-1; possibly TRBD1 for D (5 bases). The germline V gene encodes CDR1 MDHEN and CDR2 SYDVKM. The length of the CDR3 is 14 residues. Deletions cut 4 bases from V and 0 bases from J, with 9 bases between.

V usage is TRBV2 and J usage is TRBJ2-7; TRBD2 matches 10 bases. Trimming cost V 6 bases and J 7 bases; bases outside gene matches: 18. The CDR3 extends over 17 amino acids. Germline V gene sequence: CDR1 SNHLY, CDR2 FYNNEI. The CDR3: CASSWWKGLAKPEEQYF. DNA of the CDR3: TGTGCCAGCAGCTGGTGGAAGGGACTAGCGAAACCGGAGGAGCAGTACTTC.

The genes are TRBV29-1 and TRBJ2-3; D not resolved. Germline assignment: CDR1 SQVTM and CDR2 ANQGSEA. Trimming shortened V by 4 bases and J by 5 bases, and 10 bases separated the two germline ends. The CDR3 covers 12 residues. The chain's CDR3 is CSVALLVDTQYF. The CDR3 nucleotides read TGCAGCGTTGCGCTACTTGTAGATACGCAGTATTTT.

This chain links TRBV5-1 with TRBJ2-7, with TRBD2 identical over 9 bases. This CDR3 comprises 16 residues. Trimming removed 0 bases from V and 2 bases from J; junction bases left unmatched: 6. CDR1 and CDR2 (germline): SGHRS, YFSETQ. The CDR3 protein is CASSLVLAGTPYEQYF. CDR3 DNA: TGCGCCAGCAGCTTGGTGCTAGCGGGAACCCCCTACGAGCAGTACTTC.

The chain is built from TRBV7-2 and TRBJ2-3; 9 bases are shared with TRBD1. The trim removed 4 bases at V and 4 bases at J, leaving 3 bases unmatched. Germline CDR1 is SGHTA and CDR2 is FQGNSA. This CDR3 has 14 amino acids. CDR3: CASSSRTGADTQYF. The DNA of the CDR3 is TGTGCCAGCAGCTCCCGGACAGGGGCAGATACGCAGTATTTT. The whole variable domain, filled in from reference TRBV7-2 and TRBJ2-3, reads GAGVSQSPSNKVTEKGKDVELRCDPISGHTALYWYRQSLGQGLEFLIYFQGNSAPDKSGLPSDRFSAERTGGSVSTLTIQRTQQEDSAVYLCASSSRTGADTQYFGPGTRLTVL.

The V call is TRBV7-6, the J call TRBJ2-1, with 13 bases identical to TRBD2. Germline CDR1 SGHVS, CDR2 FNYEAQ. The CDR3 length is 18 residues. With V trimmed by 3 bases and J by 0 bases, 5 bases remained unmatched. The CDR3 protein is CASSFPRTSGSSYNEQFF. DNA for the CDR3: TGTGCCAGCAGCTTCCCGAGGACTAGCGGGAGCTCCTACAATGAGCAGTTCTTC.

V and J are TRBV5-8 and TRBJ1-2; 9 bases are shared with TRBD1. Germline assignment: CDR1 SGHTS and CDR2 YDEGEE. V lost 3 bases and J lost 7; bases outside the gene matches: 4. The CDR3 has 13 amino acids. CDR3: CASSWKGQGGYTF. The CDR3 DNA follows: TGTGCCAGCAGCTGGAAGGGACAGGGTGGCTACACCTTC.

This chain joins TRBV19 and TRBJ2-5; 15 bases are shared with TRBD2. Germline CDR1 and CDR2: LNHDA and SQIVND (reference sequence). J gave up 2 bases and V 5 bases, and 9 bases lay outside the gene matches. The CDR3 length is 18 residues. The DNA of the CDR3 is TGTGCCAGTAGTTTGGGACTAGCGGGGGGTTGGGGACAAGAGACCCAGTACTTC. Translating it yields CASSLGLAGGWGQETQYF.

The chain recombines TRBV27 with TRBJ2-7; a weak D match, TRBD2 (5 bases). CDR3 size: 13 residues. With 2 bases removed from V and 0 bases from J, the gap between germline ends came to 5 bases. Germline CDR1 and CDR2: MNHEY and SMNVEV (reference sequence). CDR3 in amino acids: CASSLAGSYEQYF. CDR3 DNA sequence: TGTGCCAGCAGTTTAGCGGGCTCCTACGAGCAGTACTTC.